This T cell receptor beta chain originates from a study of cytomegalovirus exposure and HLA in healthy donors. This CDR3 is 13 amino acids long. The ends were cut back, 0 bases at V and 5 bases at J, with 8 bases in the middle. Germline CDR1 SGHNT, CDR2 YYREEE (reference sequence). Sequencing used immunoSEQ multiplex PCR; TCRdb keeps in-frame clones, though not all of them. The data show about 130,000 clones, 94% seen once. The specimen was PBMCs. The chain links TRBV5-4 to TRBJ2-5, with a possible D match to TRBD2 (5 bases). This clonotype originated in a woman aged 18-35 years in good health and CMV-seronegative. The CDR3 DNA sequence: TGTGCCAGCAGCTTGGTTAGCGAGGAGACCCAGTACTTC. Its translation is CASSLVSEETQYF.